The 15 T cell receptor beta chains given below trace back to one sample, sequenced in a study of long-term antiretroviral therapy in people with HIV. Investigators performed immunoSEQ version v3.0 at survey level. Sequenced by immunoSEQ multiplex PCR; TCRdb stores in-frame clones only, minus some. This sample has under 30,000 clones, with about 80% found just once. The source was unsorted PBMCs, collected 4.4 years after starting antiretroviral therapy. The receptors were gathered from a man aged 25-45 years with HIV.

The genes are TRBV4-1 and TRBJ2-2; no clear D gene. The CDR3 has 13 amino acids. Per the germline V gene, CDR1 is MGHRA and CDR2 is YSYEKL. Trimming stripped 0 bases from V and 7 bases from J, with 6 bases between. The CDR3, as DNA: TGCGCCAGCAGCCAAGAAGTGGGCGGGGAGCTGTTTTTT. Translating gives CASSQEVGGELFF.

V usage is TRBV15 and J usage is TRBJ1-4; D is uncertain. Trimming removed 5 bases at V and 7 bases at J, with 20 bases between. Germline lookup yields CDR1 LNHNV and CDR2 YYDKDF (reference sequence). The CDR3 runs to 16 residues. This CDR3 reads CATSGGPGDPAEKLFF. In nucleotides, the CDR3 is TGTGCCACCAGCGGAGGGCCCGGAGACCCTGCTGAAAAACTGTTTTTT.

The chain uses TRBV27 and TRBJ1-1; D is ambiguous. There are 12 residues in the CDR3. V was shortened by 5 bases and J by 5 bases, with 9 bases between the two germline ends. Germline CDR1 reads MNHEY; CDR2 reads SMNVEV (reference sequence). The CDR3: CASSKGRTEAFF. CDR3 sequence (DNA): TGTGCCAGCAGTAAGGGAAGGACTGAAGCTTTCTTT.

This clone has a single count. The chain combines TRBV5-6 with TRBJ1-3; D is undetermined. V lost 0 bases and J lost 4, with 14 bases in between. CDR3 length: 16 amino acids. Germline CDR1 and CDR2: SGHDT and YYEEEE. The CDR3 nucleotides are TGTGCCAGCAGCTTGGACCCCTCCAGCTCGGGAAACACCATATATTTT. Encoded protein: CASSLDPSSSGNTIYF.

V gene TRBV18 combines with J gene TRBJ1-5; 10 nucleotides line up with TRBD1. The CDR3 has 17 residues. CDR1 is KGHSH, CDR2 LQKENI, per germline. V lost 2 bases and J lost 2; bases outside the gene matches: 6. The DNA of the CDR3 is TGTGCCAGCTCACCAAATACCGGGACAGGGGGCAATCAGCCCCAGCATTTT. It yields the protein CASSPNTGTGGNQPQHF.

V and J are TRBV19 and TRBJ1-4; 7 positions agree with TRBD1. Unmatched junction bases numbered 5, after V lost 4 bases and J lost 0 bases. This CDR3 spans 16 amino acids. The germline V gene has CDR1 LNHDA and CDR2 SQIVND (reference sequence). The DNA for the CDR3 is TGTGCCAGTAGTACCGGGACAGAAACAACTAATGAAAAACTGTTTTTT. Encoded protein: CASSTGTETTNEKLFF.

This sequence joins TRBV6-5 and TRBJ2-1, with D possibly TRBD2 on 6 matching bases. V lost 8 bases and J lost 2, with 16 bases in between. CDR3 length: 15 amino acids. CDR1 and CDR2 (germline): MNHEY, SVGAGI. The CDR3 reads CASGSGSSAYNEQFF. The CDR3 DNA follows: TGTGCCAGCGGGTCGGGGTCTAGCGCCTACAATGAGCAGTTCTTC.

This sequence joins TRBV29-1 and TRBJ2-7; 10 nucleotides match TRBD1. The CDR3 extends over 13 amino acids. J lost 3 bases, V lost 4 bases, and 3 bases had no gene match. Germline V gene data show CDR1 as SQVTM and CDR2 as ANQGSEA. The chain's CDR3 is CSVVRTGGYEQYF. CDR3 bases: TGCAGCGTTGTAAGGACAGGGGGCTACGAGCAGTACTTC.

The chain uses TRBV4-3 and TRBJ2-7; D perhaps matches TRBD2 (6 bases). The V gene's germline CDR1 is LGHNA and CDR2 YSLEER. The CDR3 covers 14 residues. V lost 4 bases and J 2 bases, leaving 12 bases between the germline ends. The DNA of the CDR3 is TGCGCCAGCAGCCCCGCTCCGGGGGCCTACGAGCAGTACTTC. Protein sequence: CASSPAPGAYEQYF.

The rearrangement joins TRBV4-1 to TRBJ2-3; possibly TRBD1 for D (6 bases). This CDR3 has 15 amino acids. Trimming stripped 7 bases from V and 0 bases from J, with 14 bases between. Germline V gene data show CDR1 as MGHRA and CDR2 as YSYEKL. DNA for the CDR3: TGCGCCAGCAACGGTCGGACAGCTAGCACAGATACGCAGTATTTT. It yields the protein CASNGRTASTDTQYF.

The chain has TRBV14 and TRBJ1-2; D unresolved. V was shortened by 0 bases and J by 4 bases, with 12 bases between the two germline ends. The CDR3 spans 15 residues. CDR1 is SGHDN, CDR2 FVKESK, per germline. In DNA, the CDR3 is TGTGCCAGCAGCCAAGACCTCGGTACCTTCTATGGCTACACCTTC. Its protein product is CASSQDLGTFYGYTF.

The J gene is TRBJ1-1, the V gene TRBV6-5; D gene ambiguous. Trimming cost V 2 bases and J 8 bases, with 6 bases left between them. CDR3 length: 11 residues. Germline values: CDR1 MNHEY, CDR2 SVGAGI. The CDR3 nucleotides read TGTGCCAGCAGTTACAGGGCCGAAGCTTTCTTT. It yields the protein CASSYRAEAFF.

V and J are TRBV28 and TRBJ2-7; no clear D gene. The CDR3 sequence is 14 residues long. Germline V gene sequence: CDR1 MDHEN, CDR2 SYDVKM. Trimming took off 6 bases at V and 5 bases at J, with 17 bases between the two ends. The CDR3 here is CASSFGVWSDEQYF. Here the CDR3 DNA reads TGTGCCAGCAGCTTTGGGGTTTGGTCCGACGAGCAGTACTTC.

The J gene is TRBJ2-1, the V gene TRBV19; D gene uncertain. Germline CDR1 and CDR2: LNHDA and SQIVND (reference sequence). Trimming left V 4 bases short and J 5 bases short, with 3 bases between. This CDR3 spans 11 amino acids. CDR3: CASSNHNEQFF. The CDR3 coding sequence is TGTGCCAGTAGTAATCACAATGAGCAGTTCTTC.

This clone was detected a few times. V usage is TRBV7-3 and J usage is TRBJ2-5; TRBD1 matches at 8 bases. CDR1 is SGHTA, CDR2 FQGTGA, per germline. V trimming: 5 bases; J trimming: 5 bases; junction bases outside the gene matches: 4. CDR3 length: 13 amino acids. The CDR3 loop reads CASSIYRGETQYF. In DNA, the CDR3 is TGTGCCAGCAGCATCTACAGGGGGGAGACCCAGTACTTC.